This note documents a single T cell receptor (beta chain) sequence. Original processing notes: Estimation of nucleated cell counts relied on the amplification of reference gene primers. Assay used: immunoSEQ multiplex PCR; TCRdb lists only in-frame clones, some missing. The DNA was the basis for D and trimming; V, J and clone size are from that table. The sample contains a few hundred thousand clones, 80% to 85% of which appear only once. The sample comes from a study of blood T cell repertoires in COVID-19. Study context: Collection of acute and convalescent COVID-19 samples took place in the United States, Italy and Spain. The analysed material was cDNA or gDNA that came from T cells, B-cell-depleted T cells, or PBMCs.

Per the germline V gene, CDR1 is LGHNA and CDR2 is YNFKEQ. This CDR3 is 15 amino acids long. V was shortened by 1 base and J by 4 bases, with 13 bases between the two germline ends. The material sequenced was peripheral blood. This receptor was taken from a woman in her sixties or seventies who had recovered from COVID-19. The V gene is TRBV4-2, the J gene TRBJ2-5; tentative D call: TRBD1 (5 bases). CDR3 DNA: TGTGCCAGCAGCCAAGTCAGGGTCCAGCGAGAGACCCAGTACTTC. Translation: CASSQVRVQRETQYF.